Listed below are T cell receptor beta chains from one sample, sequenced in a study of T cells after yellow fever vaccination. TCRdb reprocessed the 5' RACE reads via MiXCR and lists one record per CDR3 protein. The profile covers approximately 550,000 distinct CDR3 sequences, with about 13% appearing a single time and roughly 13% taken by the ten largest. This sample comprised PBMCs, obtained on the day of the yellow fever booster vaccination. Receptors were obtained from a man between 25 and 39 years old who received the YFV17D yellow fever vaccine. Both conserved end residues are trimmed from each CDR3. The order of the fields is J gene, V gene, CDR3 protein.

>TRBJ1-4|TRBV5-1
ASRRELGAGEKLF
>TRBJ2-1|TRBV7-3
ASSPGRHSSYNEQF
>TRBJ2-1|TRBV4-3
ASSQDWGSGISYNEQF
>TRBJ1-1|TRBV28
ASSLSGGTTEAF
>TRBJ1-2|TRBV30
AWQTQGGYT
>TRBJ1-5|TRBV6-1
ASSPDLPRLNQPQH
>TRBJ2-2|TRBV5-1
ASSPRYPPEELF
>TRBJ1-4|TRBV5-1
ASSLSPGLNEKLF
>TRBJ1-1|TRBV18
ASSPRSGGPEAF
>TRBJ2-7|TRBV11-1
ASSHGGRSAYEQY
>TRBJ2-7|TRBV7-8
ASSRLAGKGYEQY
>TRBJ2-4|TRBV7-2
ASGTGNIQY
>TRBJ2-7|TRBV7-3
ASGDGYEQY
>TRBJ2-1|TRBV20-1
SAQWASSGRNEQF
>TRBJ2-3|TRBV5-1
ASRTSSPGLVLDTQY
>TRBJ2-7|TRBV4-3
ASSQEWAPASYEQY
>TRBJ2-3|TRBV28
ASRKAGGGDTQY
>TRBJ2-3|TRBV20-1
SASDRGTDTQY
>TRBJ1-5|TRBV28
ASSGRVPAPQH
>TRBJ2-1|TRBV9
ASSTSAESEQF
>TRBJ2-5|TRBV11-2
ASSRGEWETQY
>TRBJ1-1|TRBV18
ASSARVGQGGRATEAF
>TRBJ1-4|TRBV7-2
ASRQTRGEKLF
>TRBJ1-2|TRBV28
ASSLGYQRNGYT
>TRBJ2-7|TRBV20-1
SASLTANYEQY
>TRBJ2-7|TRBV7-2
ASSSTHGGSGRAVY
>TRBJ1-2|TRBV30
AWGRDRGGYT
>TRBJ2-1|TRBV5-6
ASSLGSGRVNEQF